These T cell receptor beta chains were read from a single sample in a study of T cell repertoires in cytomegalovirus infection. TCRdb reprocessed the reads via MiXCR and lists one record per CDR3 protein. The repertoire holds about 180,000 distinct CDR3 sequences, with around 15% as singletons. The sequenced sample was PBMCs. These receptor sequences come from a human donor in good health (CMV status not recorded). Some clones in this sample may be carry-over from other donors' samples. The CDR3 runs from the conserved cysteine through the conserved F or W. D genes are given only for firm matches. The size field is filled for only some rows; it gives once, few, many or a size class.

CDR3aa,CDR3nt,v_gene,abundance,j_gene,d_gene
CAISGLSTDTQYF,TGTGCCATCAGTGGACTCAGCACAGATACGCAGTATTTT,TRBV10-3,few,TRBJ2-3,NA
CASRGTGGGNQPQHF,TGTGCCAGCAGGGGGACAGGGGGAGGCAATCAGCCCCAGCATTTT,TRBV28,NA,TRBJ1-5,TRBD1
CASSPPGTGGLGSGNTIYF,TGTGCCAGCAGCCCCCCCGGGACAGGGGGTCTAGGCTCTGGAAACACCATATATTTT,TRBV28,many,TRBJ1-3,TRBD1
CATSGDTGANVLTF,TGTGCCACCTCCGGCGATACCGGGGCCAACGTCCTGACTTTC,TRBV5-4,few,TRBJ2-6,NA
CASSLSGTLPNQPQHF,TGCGCCAGCAGCTTATCGGGTACCTTACCTAATCAGCCCCAGCATTTT,TRBV5-1,many,TRBJ1-5,NA
CSADPGTGAHFEAFF,TGCAGTGCTGACCCCGGGACAGGGGCCCATTTTGAAGCTTTCTTT,TRBV20-1,NA,TRBJ1-1,TRBD1
CASSQERDDDYTF,TGCGCCAGCAGCCAAGAAAGGGACGATGACTACACCTTC,TRBV4-3,few,TRBJ1-2,NA
CASSRLQGAAQPQHF,TGTGCCAGCAGCCGCCTACAGGGGGCCGCTCAGCCCCAGCATTTT,TRBV7-2,many,TRBJ1-5,TRBD1
CASIKGFEAFF,TGTGCCAGCATCAAGGGATTTGAAGCTTTCTTT,TRBV7-9,NA,TRBJ1-1,NA
CASSPPTVLYGYTF,TGTGCCAGCAGCCCCCCGACAGTTCTCTATGGCTACACCTTC,TRBV7-2,many,TRBJ1-2,NA
CASSPSPWTGTRLYEQYF,TGTGCCAGCAGCCCTTCCCCCTGGACAGGGACGAGACTCTACGAGCAGTACTTC,TRBV6-1,few,TRBJ2-7,TRBD1
CASSSGTGGGTDTQYF,TGTGCCAGCAGCTCAGGGACAGGGGGTGGCACAGATACGCAGTATTTT,TRBV7-3,NA,TRBJ2-3,TRBD1
CASSYPGGMQETQYF,TGTGCCAGCAGCTATCCTGGGGGGATGCAAGAGACCCAGTACTTC,TRBV5-6,many,TRBJ2-5,NA
CASSLNGRITDTQYF,TGTGCCAGCAGTTTAAACGGGAGGATCACAGATACGCAGTATTTT,TRBV12-3/TRBV12-4,NA,TRBJ2-3,TRBD2
CASVGQKNIQYF,TGTGCCAGCGTCGGACAGAAAAACATTCAGTACTTC,TRBV2,NA,TRBJ2-4,NA
CSVTDYEQYF,TGCAGCGTGACAGACTACGAGCAGTACTTC,TRBV29-1,NA,TRBJ2-7,NA
CASSSTHLGDTGELFF,TGCGCCAGCAGCTCCACACACCTTGGGGACACCGGGGAGCTGTTTTTT,TRBV5-1,NA,TRBJ2-2,NA
CASSQNTFGSYYEQYF,TGTGCCAGCAGCCAGAACACGTTCGGGAGTTACTACGAGCAGTACTTC,TRBV14,few,TRBJ2-7,NA
CATEGGRGADTQYF,TGTGCCACCGAGGGGGGCCGGGGGGCAGATACGCAGTATTTT,TRBV10-3,NA,TRBJ2-3,NA
CASSPGTRGTGNTIYF,TGTGCCAGCTCACCGGGGACCAGGGGAACTGGAAACACCATATATTTT,TRBV18,NA,TRBJ1-3,NA
CASSGTKATYEQYF,TGTGCCAGCAGTGGGACTAAAGCAACCTACGAGCAGTACTTC,TRBV2,few,TRBJ2-7,NA
CSAPVETQYF,TGCAGTGCCCCCGTGGAGACCCAGTACTTC,TRBV20-1,few,TRBJ2-5,NA
CASSPRGQGAYEQYF,TGTGCCAGCAGCCCAAGGGGACAGGGGGCTTACGAGCAGTACTTC,TRBV14,many,TRBJ2-7,TRBD1
CASSWRTGVEGGYTF,TGTGCCAGCAGCTGGCGAACAGGGGTGGAGGGTGGCTACACCTTC,TRBV7-2,many,TRBJ1-2,TRBD1
CASSVGAGITYEQYF,TGTGCCAGCAGCGTAGGAGCGGGGATTACATACGAGCAGTACTTC,TRBV9,NA,TRBJ2-7,TRBD2
CASSWGTATTEAFF,TGTGCCAGCAGCTGGGGGACAGCGACCACTGAAGCTTTCTTT,TRBV5-6,few,TRBJ1-1,TRBD1
CASSQVSAGELFF,TGTGCCAGCAGCCAGGTTTCCGCCGGGGAGCTGTTTTTT,TRBV14,many,TRBJ2-2,NA
CASSLVSGTEAFF,TGTGCCAGCAGCTTAGTTTCCGGCACTGAAGCTTTCTTT,TRBV11-2,many,TRBJ1-1,NA
CASSLVGVSYNEQFF,TGTGCCAGCAGCTTAGTAGGCGTATCCTACAATGAGCAGTTCTTC,TRBV11-2,few,TRBJ2-1,NA
CASSYGLAGAYEQYF,TGTGCCAGCAGTTACGGACTAGCGGGGGCCTACGAGCAGTACTTC,TRBV6-2/TRBV6-3,many,TRBJ2-7,TRBD2
CASSLAEGSPLHF,TGTGCCAGCAGCTTAGCGGAGGGTTCACCCCTCCACTTT,TRBV7-2,many,TRBJ1-6,NA
CAWTRGYEQYF,TGTGCCTGGACACGGGGCTACGAGCAGTACTTC,TRBV30,NA,TRBJ2-7,NA
CASSYKNTIYF,TGTGCCAGCAGTTATAAAAACACCATATATTTT,TRBV28,few,TRBJ1-3,NA
CASSLAGGAGSPLHF,TGTGCCAGCAGCTTAGCAGGGGGCGCGGGTTCACCCCTCCACTTT,TRBV11-2,few,TRBJ1-6,TRBD1
CASISPGGTYNEQFF,TGTGCCAGTATCTCTCCGGGAGGAACCTACAATGAGCAGTTCTTC,TRBV19,many,TRBJ2-1,TRBD2
CASSSSFEEKLFF,TGTGCCAGCAGCTCGAGCTTTGAGGAAAAACTGTTTTTT,TRBV7-9,NA,TRBJ1-4,NA
CASSTGTGSYETQYF,TGTGCCAGCAGCACGGGGACAGGGAGTTACGAGACCCAGTACTTC,TRBV7-2,many,TRBJ2-5,TRBD1
CGGGRVDDEQFF,TGCGGCGGGGGCAGGGTCGACGATGAGCAGTTCTTC,TRBV29-1,NA,TRBJ2-1,NA
CASSLFAGGNGANVLTF,TGTGCCAGCAGCTTATTCGCGGGGGGGAATGGGGCCAACGTCCTGACTTTC,TRBV7-8,many,TRBJ2-6,TRBD2
CASTRQANTEAFF,TGTGCCAGCACCCGACAGGCGAACACTGAAGCTTTCTTT,TRBV28,few,TRBJ1-1,NA
CASSLEEDRVYEQYF,TGTGCCAGCAGCTTAGAGGAAGACAGGGTATACGAGCAGTACTTC,TRBV7-2,many,TRBJ2-7,TRBD1
CASSFRRGGYEQYF,TGTGCCAGCAGTTTCCGCAGGGGAGGCTACGAGCAGTACTTC,TRBV12-3/TRBV12-4,many,TRBJ2-7,NA
CSASILGQAYNSPLHF,TGCAGTGCTAGTATCCTCGGACAGGCATATAATTCACCCCTCCACTTT,TRBV20-1,few,TRBJ1-6,TRBD1
CASSRPGTSMGYEQYF,TGTGCCAGCAGCCGTCCCGGGACATCGATGGGTTACGAGCAGTACTTC,TRBV7-9,few,TRBJ2-7,NA
CASRPRTETYEQYF,TGTGCCAGCAGACCCAGGACAGAGACCTACGAGCAGTACTTC,TRBV6-5,many,TRBJ2-7,NA
CSVVADSVQETQYF,TGCAGCGTTGTTGCAGATTCGGTCCAAGAGACCCAGTACTTC,TRBV29-1,NA,TRBJ2-5,NA
CASSERIASTDTQYF,TGCGCCAGCAGCGAGCGGATTGCTAGCACAGATACGCAGTATTTT,TRBV5-1,NA,TRBJ2-3,NA
CSARVIWREANYGYTF,TGCAGTGCTAGAGTTATTTGGAGGGAGGCTAACTATGGCTACACCTTC,TRBV20-1,few,TRBJ1-2,NA
CASSSGGQQAYGYTF,TGCGCCAGCAGCTCCGGGGGGCAACAAGCCTATGGCTACACCTTC,TRBV5-1,many,TRBJ1-2,NA
CASSSPDHGTDTQYF,TGTGCCAGCAGTTCCCCGGATCACGGCACAGATACGCAGTATTTT,TRBV27,NA,TRBJ2-3,NA